The clone carrying this TCR beta chain appeared once. This sample was included in a study of blood T cell repertoires in COVID-19. Study background: Acute and convalescent COVID-19 samples came from the United States, Italy and Spain. The analysed material was cDNA or gDNA that came from T cells, B-cell-depleted T cells, or PBMCs.

Per the authors' pipeline: Amplification from reference gene primers served as the basis for estimated nucleated cell counts. Only in-frame clones appear in the TCRdb table, and some are missing; sequencing was by immunoSEQ multiplex PCR. For V, J and clone size, that table is used; D and trimming come from the DNA. The profile shows hundreds of thousands of clones, approximately 81% of them singletons. The CDR3 sequence is 14 residues long. V was cut by 0 bases and J by 1 base, with 5 bases left in between. Germline V gene lookup returns CDR1 WNHNN and CDR2 SYGVQD (reference sequence). V gene TRBV10-1 combines with J gene TRBJ2-3; the D gene is possibly TRBD1 (5 bases). The sequenced sample consisted of peripheral blood. The receptor was derived from a man aged 25 to 40 with active or convalescent COVID-19. Written as DNA, the CDR3 is TGCGCCAGCAGTGAGTCGGGGCGCACAGATACGCAGTATTTT. Translated, it gives CASSESGRTDTQYF.